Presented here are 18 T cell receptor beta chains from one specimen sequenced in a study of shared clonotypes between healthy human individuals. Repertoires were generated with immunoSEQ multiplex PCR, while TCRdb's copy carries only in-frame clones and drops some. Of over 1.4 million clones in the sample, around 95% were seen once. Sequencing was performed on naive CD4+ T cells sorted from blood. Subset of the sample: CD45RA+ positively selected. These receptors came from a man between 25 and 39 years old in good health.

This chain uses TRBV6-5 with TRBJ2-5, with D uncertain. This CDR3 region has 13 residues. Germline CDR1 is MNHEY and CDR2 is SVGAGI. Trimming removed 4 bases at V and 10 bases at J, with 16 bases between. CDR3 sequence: CASSWSIGRNQYF. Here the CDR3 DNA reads TGTGCCAGCAGTTGGAGCATAGGAAGGAACCAGTACTTC.

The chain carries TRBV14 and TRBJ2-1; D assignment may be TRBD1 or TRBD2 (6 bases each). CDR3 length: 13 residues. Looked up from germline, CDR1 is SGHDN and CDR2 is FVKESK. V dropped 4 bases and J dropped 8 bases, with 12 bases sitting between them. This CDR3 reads CASSRGAGYEQFF. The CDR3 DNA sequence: TGTGCCAGCAGCCGGGGGGCGGGATATGAGCAGTTCTTC.

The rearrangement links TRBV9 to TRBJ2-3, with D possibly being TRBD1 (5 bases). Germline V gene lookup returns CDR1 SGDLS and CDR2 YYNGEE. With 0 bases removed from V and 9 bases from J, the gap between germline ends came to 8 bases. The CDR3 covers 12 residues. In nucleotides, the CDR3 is TGTGCCAGCAGCGTAGTCGGACAAACGCAGTATTTT. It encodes CASSVVGQTQYF.

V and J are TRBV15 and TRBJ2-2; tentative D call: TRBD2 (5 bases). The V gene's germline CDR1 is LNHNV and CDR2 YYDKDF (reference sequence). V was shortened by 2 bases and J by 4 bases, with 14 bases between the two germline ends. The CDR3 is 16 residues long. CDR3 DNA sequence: TGTGCCACCAGCAGATTTGAGGGATTAGGCACCGGGGAGCTGTTTTTT. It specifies CATSRFEGLGTGELFF.

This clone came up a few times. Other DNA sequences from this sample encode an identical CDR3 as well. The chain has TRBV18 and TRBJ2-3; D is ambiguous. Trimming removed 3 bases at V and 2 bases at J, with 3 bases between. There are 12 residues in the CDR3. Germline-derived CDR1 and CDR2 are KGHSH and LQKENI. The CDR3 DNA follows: TGTGCCAGCTCACCCACCACAGATACGCAGTATTTT. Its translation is CASSPTTDTQYF.

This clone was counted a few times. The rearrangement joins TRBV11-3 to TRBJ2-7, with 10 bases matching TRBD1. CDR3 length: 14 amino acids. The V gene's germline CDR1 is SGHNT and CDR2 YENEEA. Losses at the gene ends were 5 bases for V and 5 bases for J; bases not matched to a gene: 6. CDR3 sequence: CASSVGQGNNEQYF. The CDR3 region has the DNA TGTGCCAGCAGCGTGGGACAGGGGAACAACGAGCAGTACTTC. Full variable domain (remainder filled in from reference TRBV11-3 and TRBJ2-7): EAGVVQSPRYKIIEKKQPVAFWCNPISGHNTLYWYLQNLGQGPELLIRYENEEAVDDSQLPKDRFSAERLKGVDSTLKIQPAELGDSAVYLCASSVGQGNNEQYFGPGTRLTVT.

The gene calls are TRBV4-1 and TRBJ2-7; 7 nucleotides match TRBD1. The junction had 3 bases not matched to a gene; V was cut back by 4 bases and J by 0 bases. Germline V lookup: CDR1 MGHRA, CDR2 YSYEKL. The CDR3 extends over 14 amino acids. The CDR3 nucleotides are TGCGCCAGCAGCCGGGACAGAGGCTCCTACGAGCAGTACTTC. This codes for CASSRDRGSYEQYF.

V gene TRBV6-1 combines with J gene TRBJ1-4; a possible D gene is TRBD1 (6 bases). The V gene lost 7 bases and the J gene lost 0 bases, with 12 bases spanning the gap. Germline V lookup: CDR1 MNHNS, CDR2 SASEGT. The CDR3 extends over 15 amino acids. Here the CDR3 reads CASKWTVATNEKLFF. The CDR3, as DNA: TGTGCCAGCAAATGGACAGTTGCAACTAATGAAAAACTGTTTTTT.

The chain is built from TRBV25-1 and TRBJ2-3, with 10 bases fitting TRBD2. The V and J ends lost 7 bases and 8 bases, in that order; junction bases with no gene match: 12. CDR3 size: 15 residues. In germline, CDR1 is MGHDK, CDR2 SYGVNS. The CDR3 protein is CASIPRASGGFTQYF. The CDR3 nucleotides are TGTGCCAGCATCCCGAGAGCTAGCGGGGGCTTTACGCAGTATTTT.

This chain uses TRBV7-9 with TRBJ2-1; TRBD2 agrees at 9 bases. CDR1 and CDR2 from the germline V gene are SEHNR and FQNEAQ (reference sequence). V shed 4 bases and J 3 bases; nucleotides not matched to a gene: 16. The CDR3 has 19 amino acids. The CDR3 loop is CASSSTRTRLADFYNEQFF. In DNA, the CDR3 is TGTGCCAGCAGCTCCACCAGAACGAGACTAGCGGATTTCTACAATGAGCAGTTCTTC.

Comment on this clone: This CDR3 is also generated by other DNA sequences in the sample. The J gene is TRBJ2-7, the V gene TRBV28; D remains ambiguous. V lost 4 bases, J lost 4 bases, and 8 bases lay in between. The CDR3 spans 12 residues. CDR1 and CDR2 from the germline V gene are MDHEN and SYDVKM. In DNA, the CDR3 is TGTGCCAGCAGTTATGGTGGGTACGAGCAGTACTTC. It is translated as CASSYGGYEQYF.

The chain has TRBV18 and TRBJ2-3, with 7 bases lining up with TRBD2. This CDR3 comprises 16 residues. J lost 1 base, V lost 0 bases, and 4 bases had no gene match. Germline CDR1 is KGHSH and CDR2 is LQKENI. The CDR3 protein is CASSPPGSGRTDTQYF. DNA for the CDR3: TGTGCCAGCTCACCACCGGGTAGCGGGCGCACAGATACGCAGTATTTT.

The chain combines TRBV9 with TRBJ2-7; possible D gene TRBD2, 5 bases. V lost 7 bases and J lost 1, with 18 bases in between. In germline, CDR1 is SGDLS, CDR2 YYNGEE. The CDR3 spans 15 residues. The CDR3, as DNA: TGTGCCAGCGCCCGGTTGGCGGGCAGTTCCTACGAGCAGTACTTC. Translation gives CASARLAGSSYEQYF.

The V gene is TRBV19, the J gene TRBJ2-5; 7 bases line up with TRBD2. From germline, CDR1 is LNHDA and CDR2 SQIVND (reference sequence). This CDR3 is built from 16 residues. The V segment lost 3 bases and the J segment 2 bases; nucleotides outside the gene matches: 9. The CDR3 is CASSMGGAGFQETQYF. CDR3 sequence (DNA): TGTGCCAGTAGTATGGGAGGGGCAGGCTTTCAAGAGACCCAGTACTTC. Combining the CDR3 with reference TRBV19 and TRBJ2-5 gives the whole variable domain DGGITQSPKYLFRKEGQNVTLSCEQNLNHDAMYWYRQDPGQGLRLIYYSQIVNDFQKGDIAEGYSVSREKKESFPLTVTSAQKNPTAFYLCASSMGGAGFQETQYFGPGTRLLVL.

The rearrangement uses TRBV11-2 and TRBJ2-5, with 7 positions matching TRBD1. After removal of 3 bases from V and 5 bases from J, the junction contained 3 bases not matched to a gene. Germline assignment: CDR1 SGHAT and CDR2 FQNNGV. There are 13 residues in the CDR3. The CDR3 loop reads CASSFGTAETQYF. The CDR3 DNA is TGTGCCAGCAGCTTCGGGACAGCCGAGACCCAGTACTTC.

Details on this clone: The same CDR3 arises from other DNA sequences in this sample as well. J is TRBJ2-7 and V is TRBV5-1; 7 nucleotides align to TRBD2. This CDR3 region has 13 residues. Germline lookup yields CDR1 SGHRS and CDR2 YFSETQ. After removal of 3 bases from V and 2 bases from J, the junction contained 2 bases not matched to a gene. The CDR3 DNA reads TGCGCCAGCAGCTCCGGGACTACCTACGAGCAGTACTTC. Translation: CASSSGTTYEQYF.

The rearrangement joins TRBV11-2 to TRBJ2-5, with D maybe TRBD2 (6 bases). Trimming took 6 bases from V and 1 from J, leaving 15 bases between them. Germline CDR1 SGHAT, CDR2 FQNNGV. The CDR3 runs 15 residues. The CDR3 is CASRPTRASQETQYF. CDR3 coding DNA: TGTGCCAGCAGGCCGACTAGGGCGAGCCAAGAGACCCAGTACTTC.

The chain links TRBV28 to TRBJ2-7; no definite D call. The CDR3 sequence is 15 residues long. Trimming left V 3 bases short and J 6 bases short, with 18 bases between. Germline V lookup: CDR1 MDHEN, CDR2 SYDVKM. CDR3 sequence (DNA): TGTGCCAGCAGTTTCCGGGTCTGGGGTTCGGGCGAGCAGTACTTC. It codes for CASSFRVWGSGEQYF. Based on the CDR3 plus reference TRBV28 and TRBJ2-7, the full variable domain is DVKVTQSSRYLVKRTGEKVFLECVQDMDHENMFWYRQDPGLGLRLIYFSYDVKMKEKGDIPEGYSVSREKKERFSLILESASTNQTSMYLCASSFRVWGSGEQYFGPGTRLTVT.